This TCR beta chain came from a study of blood T cell repertoires in COVID-19. Overall study context: Donors in the United States, Italy and Spain gave samples during acute or convalescent COVID-19. T cells, B-cell-depleted T cells, or PBMCs supplied cDNA or gDNA.

Some clones are missing from TCRdb's copy, which holds only in-frame ones; the method was immunoSEQ multiplex PCR. The data contain roughly 370,000 clones, 80% to 90% of them seen just once; the ten biggest clones take up approximately 9.3%. The sequenced sample was PBMCs or T cells enriched from blood (not recorded which). The clonotype comes from a woman aged 45-60 years who had recovered from COVID-19.

CDR3 bases: TGTGCCAGCAGCCAAATCTCAGGACAGGGTCACCACGAGCAGTACTTC. Protein product: CASSQISGQGHHEQYF. The chain employs TRBV3-1 (or the pseudogene TRBV3-2) and TRBJ2-7; 8 bases line up with TRBD1. Trimming cost V 2 bases and J 5 bases; bases outside gene matches: 11. The CDR3 runs 16 residues. Germline loops: CDR1 LGHDT, CDR2 YNNKEL (reference sequence).